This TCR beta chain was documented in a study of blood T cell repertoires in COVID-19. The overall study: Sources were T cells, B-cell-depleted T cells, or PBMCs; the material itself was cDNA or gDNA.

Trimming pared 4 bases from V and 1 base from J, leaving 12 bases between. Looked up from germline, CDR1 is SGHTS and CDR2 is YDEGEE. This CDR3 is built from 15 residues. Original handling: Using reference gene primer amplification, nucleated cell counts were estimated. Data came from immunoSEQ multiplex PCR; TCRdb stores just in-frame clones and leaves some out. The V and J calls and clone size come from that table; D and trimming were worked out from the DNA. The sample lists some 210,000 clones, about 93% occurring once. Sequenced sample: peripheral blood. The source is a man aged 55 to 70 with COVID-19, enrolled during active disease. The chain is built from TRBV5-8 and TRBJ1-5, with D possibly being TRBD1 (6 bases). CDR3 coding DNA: TGTGCCAGCAGCCTCGCCGACAGGAGCAATCAGCCCCAGCATTTT. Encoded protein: CASSLADRSNQPQHF.